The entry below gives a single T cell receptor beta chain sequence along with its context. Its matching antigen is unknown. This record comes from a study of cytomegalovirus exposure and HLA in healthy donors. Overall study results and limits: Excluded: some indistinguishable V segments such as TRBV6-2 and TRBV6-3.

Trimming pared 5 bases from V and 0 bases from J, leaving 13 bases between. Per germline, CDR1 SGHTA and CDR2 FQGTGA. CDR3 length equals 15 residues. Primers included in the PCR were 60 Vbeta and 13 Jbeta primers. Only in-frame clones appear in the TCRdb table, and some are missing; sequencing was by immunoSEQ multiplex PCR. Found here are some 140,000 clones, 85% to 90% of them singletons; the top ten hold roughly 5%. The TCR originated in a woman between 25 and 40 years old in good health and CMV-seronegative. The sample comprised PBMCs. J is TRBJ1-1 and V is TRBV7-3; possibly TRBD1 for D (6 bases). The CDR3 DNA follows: TGTGCCAGCAGCCCCATAACAGGGATGAACACTGAAGCTTTCTTT. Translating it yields CASSPITGMNTEAFF.